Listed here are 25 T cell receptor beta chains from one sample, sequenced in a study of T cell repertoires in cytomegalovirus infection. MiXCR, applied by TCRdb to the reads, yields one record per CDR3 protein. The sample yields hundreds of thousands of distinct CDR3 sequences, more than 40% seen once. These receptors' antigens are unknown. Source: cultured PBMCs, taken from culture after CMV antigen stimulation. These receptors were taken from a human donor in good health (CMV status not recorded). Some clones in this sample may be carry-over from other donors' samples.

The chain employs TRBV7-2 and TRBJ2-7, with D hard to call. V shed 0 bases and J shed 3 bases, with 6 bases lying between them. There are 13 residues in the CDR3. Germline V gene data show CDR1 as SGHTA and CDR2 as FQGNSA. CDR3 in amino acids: CASSLALHYEQYF. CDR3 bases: TGTGCCAGCAGCTTAGCGCTCCACTACGAGCAGTACTTC. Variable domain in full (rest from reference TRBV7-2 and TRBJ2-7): GAGVSQSPSNKVTEKGKDVELRCDPISGHTALYWYRQSLGQGLEFLIYFQGNSAPDKSGLPSDRFSAERTGGSVSTLTIQRTQQEDSAVYLCASSLALHYEQYFGPGTRLTVT.

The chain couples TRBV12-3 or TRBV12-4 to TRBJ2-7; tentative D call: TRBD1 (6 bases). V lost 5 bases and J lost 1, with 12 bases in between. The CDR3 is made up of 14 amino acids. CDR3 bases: TGTGCCAGCAGTATCCCAGGGGCTTCCTACGAGCAGTACTTC. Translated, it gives CASSIPGASYEQYF.

The CDR3 sequence: CASRPTGGAETQYF. CDR3 DNA: TGTGCCAGCAGACCGACAGGGGGTGCTGAGACCCAGTACTTC. V usage is TRBV6-2 or TRBV6-3 and J usage is TRBJ2-5, with 9 bases matching TRBD1. The CDR3 runs 14 residues. The ends lost 6 bases at V and 5 bases at J; junction bases unmatched: 7. CDR1 is MNHEY and CDR2 is SVGEGT in the germline V gene.

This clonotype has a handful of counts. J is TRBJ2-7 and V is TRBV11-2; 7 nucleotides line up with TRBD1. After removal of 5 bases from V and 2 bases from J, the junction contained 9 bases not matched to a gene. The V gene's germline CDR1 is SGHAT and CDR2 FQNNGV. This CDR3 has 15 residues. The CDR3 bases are TGTGCCAGCAGCGTCTCCGGGACAGCAGCCTACGAGCAGTACTTC. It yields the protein CASSVSGTAAYEQYF.

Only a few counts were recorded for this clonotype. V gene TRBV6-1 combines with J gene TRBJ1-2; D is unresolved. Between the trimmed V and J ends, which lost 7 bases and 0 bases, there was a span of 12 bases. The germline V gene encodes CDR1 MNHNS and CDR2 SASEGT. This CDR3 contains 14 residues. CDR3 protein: CASKRAEANYGYTF. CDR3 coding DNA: TGTGCCAGCAAACGGGCCGAAGCTAACTATGGCTACACCTTC.

The CDR3 sequence: CASTTPGGLYGYTF. In DNA, the CDR3 is TGTGCCAGCACCACTCCAGGGGGTCTCTATGGCTACACCTTC. This chain connects TRBV7-9 to TRBJ1-2; TRBD1 aligns across 7 bases. V was clipped by 7 bases and J by 4 bases; unmatched bases: 9. Germline loops: CDR1 SEHNR, CDR2 FQNEAQ (reference sequence). CDR3 length: 14 amino acids.

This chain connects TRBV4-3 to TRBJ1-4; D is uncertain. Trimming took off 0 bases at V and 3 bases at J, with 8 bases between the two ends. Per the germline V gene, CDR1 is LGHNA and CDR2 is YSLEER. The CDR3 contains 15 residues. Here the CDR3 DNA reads TGCGCCAGCAGCCAAGATGGAGCAGCTAATGAAAAACTGTTTTTT. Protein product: CASSQDGAANEKLFF.

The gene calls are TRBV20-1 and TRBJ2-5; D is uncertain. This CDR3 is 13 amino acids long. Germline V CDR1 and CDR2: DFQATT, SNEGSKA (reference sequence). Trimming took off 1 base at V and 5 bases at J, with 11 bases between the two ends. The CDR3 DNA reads TGCAGTGCTAGAGGGACCCTAGAGGAGACCCAGTACTTC. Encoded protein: CSARGTLEETQYF.

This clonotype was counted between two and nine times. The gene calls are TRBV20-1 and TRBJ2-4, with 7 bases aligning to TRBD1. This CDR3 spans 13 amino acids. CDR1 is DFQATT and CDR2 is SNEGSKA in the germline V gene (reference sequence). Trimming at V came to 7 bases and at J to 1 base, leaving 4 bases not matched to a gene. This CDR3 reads CSVPTGAKNIQYF. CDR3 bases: TGCAGTGTCCCGACAGGGGCCAAAAACATTCAGTACTTC.

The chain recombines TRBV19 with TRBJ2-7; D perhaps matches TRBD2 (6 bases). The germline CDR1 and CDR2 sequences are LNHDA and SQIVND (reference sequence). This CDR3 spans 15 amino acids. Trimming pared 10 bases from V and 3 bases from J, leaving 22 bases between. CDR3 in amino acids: CAIQTGGVCIYEQYF. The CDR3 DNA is TGTGCCATCCAAACCGGGGGAGTTTGCATCTACGAGCAGTACTTC.

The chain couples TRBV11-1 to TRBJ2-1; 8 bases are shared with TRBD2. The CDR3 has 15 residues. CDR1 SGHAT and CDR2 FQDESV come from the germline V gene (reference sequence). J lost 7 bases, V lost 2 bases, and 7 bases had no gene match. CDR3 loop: CASSLSGGAPNEQFF. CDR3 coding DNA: TGTGCCAGCAGCTTAAGCGGGGGAGCTCCAAATGAGCAGTTCTTC.

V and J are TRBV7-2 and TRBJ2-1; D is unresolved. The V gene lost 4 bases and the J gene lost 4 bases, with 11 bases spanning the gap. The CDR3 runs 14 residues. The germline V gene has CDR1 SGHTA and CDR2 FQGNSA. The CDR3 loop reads CASSSVGGYNEQFF. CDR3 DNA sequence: TGTGCCAGCAGCTCAGTGGGCGGATACAATGAGCAGTTCTTC.

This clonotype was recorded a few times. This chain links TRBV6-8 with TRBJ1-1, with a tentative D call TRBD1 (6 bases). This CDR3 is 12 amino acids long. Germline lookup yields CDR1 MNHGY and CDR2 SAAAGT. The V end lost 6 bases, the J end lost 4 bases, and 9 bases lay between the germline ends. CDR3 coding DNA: TGTGCCAGCAGCACAGGGTTCACTGAAGCTTTCTTT. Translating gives CASSTGFTEAFF.

In nucleotides, the CDR3 is TGCGCCAGCAGCCTAGGGGGGGGACACAATTCACCCCTCCACTTT. Amino acids: CASSLGGGHNSPLHF. The chain joins TRBV4-3 to TRBJ1-6; TRBD1 might be the D (6 bases). Trimming took off 4 bases at V and 7 bases at J, with 14 bases between the two ends. The CDR3 covers 15 residues. The germline CDR1 and CDR2 sequences are LGHNA and YSLEER.

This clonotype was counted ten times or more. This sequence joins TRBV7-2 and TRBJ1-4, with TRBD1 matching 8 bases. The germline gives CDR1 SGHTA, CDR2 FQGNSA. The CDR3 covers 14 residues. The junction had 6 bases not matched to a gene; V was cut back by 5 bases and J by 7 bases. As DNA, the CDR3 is TGTGCCAGCAGCCCGACAGGGGTCAGTGAAAAACTGTTTTTT. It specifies CASSPTGVSEKLFF.

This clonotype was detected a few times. The CDR3 reads CASSYSIHDEQYF. The CDR3, as DNA: TGTGCCAGCAGTTACTCGATACACGACGAGCAGTACTTC. This sequence joins TRBV6-2 or TRBV6-3 and TRBJ2-7, with D hard to call. The V gene's germline CDR1 is MNHEY and CDR2 SVGEGT. The CDR3 totals 13 residues. Trimming shortened V by 0 bases and J by 5 bases, and 8 bases separated the two germline ends.

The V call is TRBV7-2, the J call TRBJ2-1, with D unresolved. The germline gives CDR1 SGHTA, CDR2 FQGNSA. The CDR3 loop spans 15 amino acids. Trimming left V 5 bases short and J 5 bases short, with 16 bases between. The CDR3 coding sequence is TGTGCCAGCAGCATTTCGCGGATTGGGGACAATGAGCAGTTCTTC. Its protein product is CASSISRIGDNEQFF.

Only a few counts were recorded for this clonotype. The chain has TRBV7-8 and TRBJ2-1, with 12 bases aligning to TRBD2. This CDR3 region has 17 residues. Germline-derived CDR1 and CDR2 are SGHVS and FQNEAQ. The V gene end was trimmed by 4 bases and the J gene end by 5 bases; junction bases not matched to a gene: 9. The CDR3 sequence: CASSSQKTSGSHNEQFF. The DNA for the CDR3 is TGTGCCAGCAGCTCGCAAAAGACTAGCGGGAGCCACAATGAGCAGTTCTTC.

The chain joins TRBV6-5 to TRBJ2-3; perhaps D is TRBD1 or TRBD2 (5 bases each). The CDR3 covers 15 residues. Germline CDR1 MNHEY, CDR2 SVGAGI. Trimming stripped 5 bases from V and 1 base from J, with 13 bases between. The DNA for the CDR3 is TGTGCCAGCAGTGGGGGACCGCGAGGCACAGATACGCAGTATTTT. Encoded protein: CASSGGPRGTDTQYF.

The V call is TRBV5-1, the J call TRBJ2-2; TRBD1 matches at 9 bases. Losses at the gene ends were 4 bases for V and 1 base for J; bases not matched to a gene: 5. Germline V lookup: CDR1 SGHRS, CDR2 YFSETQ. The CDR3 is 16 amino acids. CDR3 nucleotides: TGCGCCAGCAGCGCGCCGGGACAGGGGAACACCGGGGAGCTGTTTTTT. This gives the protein CASSAPGQGNTGELFF.

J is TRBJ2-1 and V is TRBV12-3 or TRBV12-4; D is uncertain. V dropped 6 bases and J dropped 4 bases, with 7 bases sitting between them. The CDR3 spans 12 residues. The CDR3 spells CASSHSYNEQFF. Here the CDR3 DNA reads TGTGCCAGCAGCCACTCTTACAATGAGCAGTTCTTC.

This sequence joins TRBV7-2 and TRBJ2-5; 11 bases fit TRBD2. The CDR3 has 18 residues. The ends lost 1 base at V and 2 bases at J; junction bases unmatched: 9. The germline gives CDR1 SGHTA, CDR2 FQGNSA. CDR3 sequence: CASSLGGLAGGFQETQYF. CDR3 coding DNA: TGTGCCAGCAGCTTAGGGGGTCTAGCGGGGGGCTTTCAAGAGACCCAGTACTTC.

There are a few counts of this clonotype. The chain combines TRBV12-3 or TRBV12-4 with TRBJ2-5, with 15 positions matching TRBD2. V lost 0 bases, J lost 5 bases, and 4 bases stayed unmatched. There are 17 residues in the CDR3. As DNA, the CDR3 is TGTGCCAGCAGTTTAGCGCGGACTAGCGGGAGGGCCGAGACCCAGTACTTC. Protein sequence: CASSLARTSGRAETQYF.

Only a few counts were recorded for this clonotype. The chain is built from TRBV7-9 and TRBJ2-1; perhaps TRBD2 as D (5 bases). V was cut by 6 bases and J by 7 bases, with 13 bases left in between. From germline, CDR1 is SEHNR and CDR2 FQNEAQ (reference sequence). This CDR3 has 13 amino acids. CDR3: CASSTSWENEQFF. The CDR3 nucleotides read TGTGCCAGCAGTACCAGTTGGGAGAATGAGCAGTTCTTC. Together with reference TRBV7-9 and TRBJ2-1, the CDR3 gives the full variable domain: DTGVSQNPRHKITKRGQNVTFRCDPISEHNRLYWYRQTLGQGPEFLTYFQNEAQLEKSRLLSDRFSAERPKGSFSTLEIQRTEQGDSAMYLCASSTSWENEQFFGPGTRLTVL.

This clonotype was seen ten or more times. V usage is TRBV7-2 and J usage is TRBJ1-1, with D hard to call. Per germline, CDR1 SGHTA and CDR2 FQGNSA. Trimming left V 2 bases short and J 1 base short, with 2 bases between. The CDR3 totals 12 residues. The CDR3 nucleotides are TGTGCCAGCAGCTTACAGAACACTGAAGCTTTCTTT. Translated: CASSLQNTEAFF.